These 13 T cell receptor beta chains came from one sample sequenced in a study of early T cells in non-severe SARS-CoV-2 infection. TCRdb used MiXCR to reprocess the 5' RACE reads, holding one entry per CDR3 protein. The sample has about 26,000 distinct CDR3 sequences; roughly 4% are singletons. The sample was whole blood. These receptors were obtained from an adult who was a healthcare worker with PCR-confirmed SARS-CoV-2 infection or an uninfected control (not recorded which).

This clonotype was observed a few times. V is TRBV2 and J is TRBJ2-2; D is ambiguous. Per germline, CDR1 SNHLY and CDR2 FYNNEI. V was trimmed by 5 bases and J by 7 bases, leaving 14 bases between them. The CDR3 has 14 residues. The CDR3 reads CASSFRPSDGELFF. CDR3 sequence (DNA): TGTGCCAGCAGTTTTAGGCCCTCGGACGGGGAGCTGTTTTTT.

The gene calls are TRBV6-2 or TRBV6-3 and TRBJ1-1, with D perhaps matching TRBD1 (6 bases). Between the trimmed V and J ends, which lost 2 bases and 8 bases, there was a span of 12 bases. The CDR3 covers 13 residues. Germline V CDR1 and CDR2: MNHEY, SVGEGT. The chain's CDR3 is CASSYASQGEAFF. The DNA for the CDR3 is TGTGCCAGCAGTTACGCATCTCAGGGGGAAGCTTTCTTT.

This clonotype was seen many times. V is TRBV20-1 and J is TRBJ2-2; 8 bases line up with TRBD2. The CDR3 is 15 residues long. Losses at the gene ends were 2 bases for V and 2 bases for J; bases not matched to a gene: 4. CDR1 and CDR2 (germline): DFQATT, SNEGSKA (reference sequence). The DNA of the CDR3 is TGCAGTGCTAGAAGACTAGCGCCCAACACCGGGGAGCTGTTTTTT. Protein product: CSARRLAPNTGELFF.

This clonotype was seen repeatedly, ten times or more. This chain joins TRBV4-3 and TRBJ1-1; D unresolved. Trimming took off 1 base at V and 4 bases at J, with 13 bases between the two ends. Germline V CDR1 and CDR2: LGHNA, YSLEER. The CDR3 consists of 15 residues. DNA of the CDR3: TGCGCCAGCAGCCAAGCACATTCAGGTAGCACTGAAGCTTTCTTT. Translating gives CASSQAHSGSTEAFF.

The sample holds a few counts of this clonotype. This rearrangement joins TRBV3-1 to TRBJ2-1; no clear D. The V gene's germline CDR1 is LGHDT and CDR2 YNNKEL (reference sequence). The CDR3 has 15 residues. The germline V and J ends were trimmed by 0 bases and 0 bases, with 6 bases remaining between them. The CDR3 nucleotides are TGTGCCAGCAGCCAAGAGCGGAGCTCCTACAATGAGCAGTTCTTC. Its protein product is CASSQERSSYNEQFF.

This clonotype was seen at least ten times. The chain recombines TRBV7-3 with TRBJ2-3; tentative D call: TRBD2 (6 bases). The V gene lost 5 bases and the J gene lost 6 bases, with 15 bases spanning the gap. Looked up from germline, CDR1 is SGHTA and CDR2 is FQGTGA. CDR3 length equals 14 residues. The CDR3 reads CASSPGTGDDTQYF. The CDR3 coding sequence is TGTGCCAGCAGCCCCGGGACGGGGGATGATACGCAGTATTTT. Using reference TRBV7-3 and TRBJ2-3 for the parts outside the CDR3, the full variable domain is GAGVSQTPSNKVTEKGKYVELRCDPISGHTALYWYRQSLGQGPEFLIYFQGTGAADDSGLPNDRFFAVRPEGSVSTLKIQRTERGDSAVYLCASSPGTGDDTQYFGPGTRLTVL.

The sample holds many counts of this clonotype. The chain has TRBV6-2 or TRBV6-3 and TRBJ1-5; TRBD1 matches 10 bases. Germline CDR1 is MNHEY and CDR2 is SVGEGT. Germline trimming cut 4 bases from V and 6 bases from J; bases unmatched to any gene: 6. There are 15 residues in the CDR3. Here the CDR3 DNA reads TGTGCCAGCAGTTTGGGACAGGGGTTCCGTCAGCCCCAGCATTTT. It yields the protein CASSLGQGFRQPQHF.

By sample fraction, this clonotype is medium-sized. The CDR3 protein is CASSLEQAGNTIYF. CDR3 DNA: TGTGCCAGCAGCTTGGAACAGGCAGGAAACACCATATATTTT. This rearrangement joins TRBV5-4 to TRBJ1-3; D might be TRBD1 (5 bases). Germline assignment: CDR1 SGHNT and CDR2 YYREEE (reference sequence). There are 14 residues in the CDR3. V was trimmed by 0 bases and J by 4 bases, leaving 8 bases between them.

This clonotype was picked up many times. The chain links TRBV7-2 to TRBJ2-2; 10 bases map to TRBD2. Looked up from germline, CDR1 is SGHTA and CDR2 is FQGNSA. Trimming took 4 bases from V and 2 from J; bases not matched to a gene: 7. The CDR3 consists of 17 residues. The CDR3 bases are TGTGCCAGCAGCTACCTAGCGGGAGTAGGAAACACCGGGGAGCTGTTTTTT. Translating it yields CASSYLAGVGNTGELFF.

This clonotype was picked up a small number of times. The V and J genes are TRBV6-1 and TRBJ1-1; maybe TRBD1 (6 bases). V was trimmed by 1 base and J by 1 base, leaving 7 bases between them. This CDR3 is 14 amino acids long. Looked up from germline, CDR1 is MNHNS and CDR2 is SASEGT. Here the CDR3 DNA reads TGTGCCAGCAGTGAAGTACAGGGGAACACTGAAGCTTTCTTT. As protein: CASSEVQGNTEAFF.

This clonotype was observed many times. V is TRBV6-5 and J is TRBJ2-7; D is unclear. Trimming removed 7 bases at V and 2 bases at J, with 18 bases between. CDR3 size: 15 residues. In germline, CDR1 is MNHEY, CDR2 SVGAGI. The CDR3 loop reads CASTITPAGPYEQYF. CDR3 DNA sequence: TGTGCCAGCACCATTACCCCGGCAGGCCCCTACGAGCAGTACTTC.

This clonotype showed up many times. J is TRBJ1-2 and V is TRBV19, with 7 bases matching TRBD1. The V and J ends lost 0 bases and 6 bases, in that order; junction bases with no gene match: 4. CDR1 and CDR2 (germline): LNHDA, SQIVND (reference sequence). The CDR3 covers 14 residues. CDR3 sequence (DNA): TGTGCCAGTAGTATAGATCTACAGGGGCATGGCTACACCTTC. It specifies CASSIDLQGHGYTF.

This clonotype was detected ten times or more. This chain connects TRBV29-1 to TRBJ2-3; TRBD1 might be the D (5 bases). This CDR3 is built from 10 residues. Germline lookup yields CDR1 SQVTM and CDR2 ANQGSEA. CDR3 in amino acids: CLTDTDTQYF. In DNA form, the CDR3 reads TGCCTGACAGACACAGATACGCAGTATTTT.